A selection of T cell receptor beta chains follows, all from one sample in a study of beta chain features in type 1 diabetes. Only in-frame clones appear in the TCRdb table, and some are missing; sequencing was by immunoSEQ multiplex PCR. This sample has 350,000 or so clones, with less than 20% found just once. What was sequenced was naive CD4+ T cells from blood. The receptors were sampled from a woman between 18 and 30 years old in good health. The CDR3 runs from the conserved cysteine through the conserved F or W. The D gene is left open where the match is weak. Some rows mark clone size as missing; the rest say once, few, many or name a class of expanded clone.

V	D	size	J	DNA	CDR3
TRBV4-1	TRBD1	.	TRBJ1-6	TGCGCCAGCAGCCGCACAGGGGGGATAATTAATTCACCCCTCCACTTT	CASSRTGGIINSPLHF
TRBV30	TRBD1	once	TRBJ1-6	TGTGCCTGGGCCGGACAGGGCTGGAGGTCACCCCTCCACTTT	CAWAGQGWRSPLHF
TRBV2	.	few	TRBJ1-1	TGTGCCAGCGAAGGGACACCGAACACTGAAGCTTTCTTT	CASEGTPNTEAFF
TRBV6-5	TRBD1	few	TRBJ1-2	TGTGCCAGCAGTTACGGAGGGACAGCTAACTATGGCTACACCTTC	CASSYGGTANYGYTF
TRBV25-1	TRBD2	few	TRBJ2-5	TGTGCCAGCCGGCGGGGGGCTCAAGAGACCCAGTACTTC	CASRRGAQETQYF
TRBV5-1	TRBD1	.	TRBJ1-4	TGCGCCAGCAGCTTGCCGCGACAGGGCCCCAATGAAAAACTGTTTTTT	CASSLPRQGPNEKLFF
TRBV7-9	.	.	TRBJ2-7	TGTGCCAGCAGCATTCAAAGACAGGACACCGAGCAGTACTTC	CASSIQRQDTEQYF
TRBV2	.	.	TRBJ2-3	TGTGCCACTCGGCCGAGGGAGACAGATACGCAGTATTTT	CATRPRETDTQYF
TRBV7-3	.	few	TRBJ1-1	TGTGCCAGCAGCTCCTTCCAGAGGGCTGAAGCTTTCTTT	CASSSFQRAEAFF
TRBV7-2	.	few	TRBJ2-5	TGTGCCAGCAGCTCCTGGGGGCAGGGGGGAGAGACCCAGTACTTC	CASSSWGQGGETQYF
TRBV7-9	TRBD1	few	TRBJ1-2	TGTGCCAGCAGCGCCGGGACAGACGGCTACACCTTC	CASSAGTDGYTF
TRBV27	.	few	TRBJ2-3	TGTGCCAGCAGTGACCCGGGGACAGATACGCAGTATTTT	CASSDPGTDTQYF
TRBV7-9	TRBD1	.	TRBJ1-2	TGTGCCAGCAGCCAACAGGGGGCGAGTCGTGGCTACACCTTC	CASSQQGASRGYTF